The next 6 T cell receptor beta chains were all read from a single sample in a study of human T cells and chemical hapten exposure. Time point denoted: pre-sensitization, week 0. As to treatment: therapeutic diphenylcyclopropenone sensitization with weekly scalp DPC. TCRdb re-called the RACE reads through MiXCR, storing one row per CDR3 protein. The sample contains around 260,000 distinct CDR3 sequences, about 8.6% of which appear only once. Sequencing was performed on whole blood, taken in connection with sensitization to the hapten diphenylcyclopropenone (DPC). The receptors here all came from a woman aged 40-49 years with alopecia areata. Some clones in this sample may be carry-over from other donors' samples.

This clonotype has ten or more counts. The V and J genes are TRBV24-1 and TRBJ2-1; perhaps TRBD2 as D (6 bases). The CDR3 is 14 amino acids. V was cut by 3 bases and J by 12 bases, with 17 bases left in between. CDR1 is KGHDR, CDR2 SFDVKD, per germline. The CDR3: CATSDAGPSKWQFF. CDR3 sequence (DNA): TGTGCCACCAGTGATGCGGGACCCTCCAAGTGGCAGTTCTTC.

In this sample, this clonotype turned up many times. The chain has TRBV5-1 and TRBJ2-5; D not resolved. CDR1 and CDR2 from the germline V gene are SGHRS and YFSETQ. The CDR3 runs to 15 residues. Trimming took off 0 bases at V and 2 bases at J, with 11 bases between the two ends. The CDR3: CASSLGVDGQETQYF. In DNA, the CDR3 is TGCGCCAGCAGCTTGGGAGTCGACGGTCAAGAGACCCAGTACTTC. Using reference TRBV5-1 and TRBJ2-5 for the parts outside the CDR3, the full variable domain is KAGVTQTPRYLIKTRGQQVTLSCSPISGHRSVSWYQQTPGQGLQFLFEYFSETQRNKGNFPGRFSGRQFSNSRSEMNVSTLELGDSALYLCASSLGVDGQETQYFGPGTRLLVL.

J is TRBJ2-7 and V is TRBV4-2, with 9 bases fitting TRBD2. Losses at the gene ends were 0 bases for V and 4 bases for J; bases not matched to a gene: 10. This CDR3 contains 17 residues. CDR1 is LGHNA, CDR2 YNFKEQ, per germline. CDR3 DNA sequence: TGTGCCAGCAGCCAAGAGCAGGGACTAGCTCCCTTATACGAGCAGTACTTC. This codes for CASSQEQGLAPLYEQYF.

In its sample, this clonotype was seen a few times. One junction end does not reproduce the germline sequence, and a read error may be involved. The chain is built from TRBV7-7 and TRBJ2-1; 8 bases map to TRBD1. This CDR3 comprises 16 residues. The germline V gene has CDR1 SSHAT and CDR2 FNYEAQ (reference sequence). The CDR3 DNA follows: TGTGCTAGCAGCCCAATAGCAGGGGGCGCGGACAATGAGCAGTTCTTC. Translating gives CASSPIAGGADNEQFF.

The CDR3 region is CASSPAQGARYGYTF. The DNA of the CDR3 is TGTGCCAGCAGCCCAGCACAGGGGGCCCGCTATGGCTACACCTTC. The gene calls are TRBV7-3 and TRBJ1-2, with 9 bases that match TRBD1. V lost 5 bases, J lost 4 bases, and 8 bases stayed unmatched. Germline V gives CDR1 SGHTA, CDR2 FQGTGA. CDR3 length: 15 residues. Based on the CDR3 plus reference TRBV7-3 and TRBJ1-2, the full variable domain is GAGVSQTPSNKVTEKGKYVELRCDPISGHTALYWYRQSLGQGPEFLIYFQGTGAADDSGLPNDRFFAVRPEGSVSTLKIQRTERGDSAVYLCASSPAQGARYGYTFGSGTRLTVV.

This clonotype was seen ten or more times. The genes are TRBV4-2 and TRBJ1-4, with TRBD1 matching over 10 bases. After removal of 2 bases from V and 4 bases from J, the junction contained 7 bases not matched to a gene. The CDR3 has 17 residues. CDR1 and CDR2 from the germline V gene are LGHNA and YNFKEQ. The CDR3 loop is CASSQIRRDRGNEKLFF. In DNA, the CDR3 is TGTGCCAGCAGCCAAATCCGGCGGGACAGGGGTAATGAAAAACTGTTTTTT.